A selection of T cell receptor beta chains follows, all from one sample in a study of CD8 T cells in ankylosing spondylitis. Using its own MiXCR run on the 5' RACE reads, TCRdb lists one record per CDR3 protein. This table holds roughly 700,000 distinct CDR3 sequences, under 20% found once. The sequenced sample was blood, either unsorted or a sorted T cell fraction (not recorded which). These receptor sequences come from a male donor with ankylosing spondylitis. The CDR3 runs from the conserved cysteine through the conserved F or W. Fields, in order: V gene, clone size, J gene, D gene, CDR3 DNA, CDR3 protein. A D gene is named only where the DNA matches it firmly. Clone size is not always given. Where it is, it says once, few, many or a class for expanded clones.

>TRBV12-3/TRBV12-4|few|TRBJ1-1|TRBD1
TGTGCCAGCAGCCGTAGGACAGGGTCGGTTCGGACTGAAGCTTTCTTT
CASSRRTGSVRTEAFF
>TRBV29-1|NA|TRBJ2-1|TRBD1
TGCAGCGTTGCAGCCCTAGACAGGGGGCTATACAATGAGCAGTTCTTC
CSVAALDRGLYNEQFF
>TRBV6-4|NA|TRBJ2-2|NA
TGTGCCAGCAGTGACGGGGCCTTTGCCGGGGAGCTGTTTTTT
CASSDGAFAGELFF
>TRBV29-1|few|TRBJ2-5|NA
TGCAGCGTCCGAGAGGGACAAGAGACCCAGTACTTC
CSVREGQETQYF
>TRBV7-9|few|TRBJ2-2|NA
TGTGCCAGCGGGGCCTACGAAATGTTTTTT
CASGAYEMFF
>TRBV9|NA|TRBJ2-7|NA
TGTGCCAGCAGCGAGGGCCCTCAAGGGTACGAGCAGTACTTC
CASSEGPQGYEQYF
>TRBV24-1|few|TRBJ2-5|NA
TGTGCCACCAGTGATCCCTCGCGGCCCGAAGAGACCCAGTACTTC
CATSDPSRPEETQYF
>TRBV5-6|few|TRBJ1-3|NA
TGTGCCAGCAGCTCCCGGGATCCCGGAAACACCATATATTTT
CASSSRDPGNTIYF
>TRBV12-3/TRBV12-4|NA|TRBJ1-3|TRBD1
TGTGCCAGCAGTTTCCCAGGGGGAGGAAACACCATATATTTT
CASSFPGGGNTIYF
>TRBV5-1|many|TRBJ1-1|NA
TGTGCCAGCAGCTTGCAGGGGAGCACTGAAGCTTTCTTT
CASSLQGSTEAFF
>TRBV5-6|NA|TRBJ1-6|TRBD1
TGTGCCAGCAGCTTGGCCTTTGGGACAGGGGAATCACCCCTCCACTTT
CASSLAFGTGESPLHF
>TRBV4-2|NA|TRBJ1-2|NA
TGTGCCAGCAGCCAAGACGGCTTATCGTCCTATGGCTACACCTTC
CASSQDGLSSYGYTF
>TRBV28|NA|TRBJ1-6|TRBD1
TGTGCCAGCAGTTTCGCGACAGGGGGCGGCTCACCCCTCCACTTT
CASSFATGGGSPLHF
>TRBV12-3/TRBV12-4|few|TRBJ2-2|NA
TGTGCCAGCAGTTTCGGGGCAGGGAGGGGGCTTACCGGGGAGCTGTTTTTT
CASSFGAGRGLTGELFF
>TRBV7-9|NA|TRBJ1-2|TRBD1
TGTGCCAGCAGCTTCTGGACAGGGAATGGCTACACCTTC
CASSFWTGNGYTF
>TRBV20-1|NA|TRBJ2-7|NA
TGCAGTGCTAGCGTCGATTCCTACGAGCAGTACTTC
CSASVDSYEQYF
>TRBV20-1|NA|TRBJ1-1|NA
TGCAGTGCTGACCGGGGGGCCACTGAAGCTTTCTTT
CSADRGATEAFF
>TRBV4-1|NA|TRBJ1-6|NA
TGCGCCAGCAGCCCCCGGGGGGGGCGCGATAATTCACCCCTCCACTTT
CASSPRGGRDNSPLHF
>TRBV4-3|NA|TRBJ2-3|NA
TGCGCCAGCAGCCAAGATTGGGGCGGGCAGACAGATACGCAGTATTTT
CASSQDWGGQTDTQYF
>TRBV7-2|NA|TRBJ2-3|NA
TGTGCCAGCAGCGAATACAGGGCAGTCGCAGATACGCAGTATTTT
CASSEYRAVADTQYF
>TRBV15|NA|TRBJ1-3|NA
TGTGCCACCAGCAGAGATCCGAAAAACACCATATATTTT
CATSRDPKNTIYF
>TRBV20-1|NA|TRBJ1-6|TRBD1
TGCAGTGCTAGTAATTCGGACAGGCGGAGCTCCTATAATTCACCCCTCCACTTT
CSASNSDRRSSYNSPLHF
>TRBV2|NA|TRBJ1-3|NA
TGTGCCAGCAGTGAAGTGGGGTGGGGAGTATCCGGAAACACCATATATTTT
CASSEVGWGVSGNTIYF
>TRBV11-2|NA|TRBJ2-2|TRBD1
TGTGCCAGCAGCCCCGGGACAGGGGTGAACACCGGGGAGCTGTTTTTT
CASSPGTGVNTGELFF
>TRBV4-1|NA|TRBJ2-7|NA
TGCGCCAGCAGCCAAGACAGGGCCACCTACGAGCAGTACTTC
CASSQDRATYEQYF
>TRBV28|many|TRBJ2-3|NA
TGTGTGGTGGTAAGGCGTAGCACAGATACGCAGTATTTT
CVVVRRSTDTQYF
>TRBV6-5|NA|TRBJ2-7|TRBD2
TGTGCCAGCAGTTACTCATGGCTAGCGGGTAACGAGCAGTACTTC
CASSYSWLAGNEQYF
>TRBV7-2|NA|TRBJ2-3|NA
TGTGCCAGCAGTCCCCGACGGGGCAACACAGATACGCAGTATTTT
CASSPRRGNTDTQYF
>TRBV9|NA|TRBJ1-3|NA
TGTGCCAGCAGCGCTAGGGACGCTGGAAACACCATATATTTT
CASSARDAGNTIYF
>TRBV5-1|NA|TRBJ2-7|TRBD1
TGCGCCAGCAGCTCCCGCTATAAGACAGGGGGACCCTACGAGCAGTACTTC
CASSSRYKTGGPYEQYF
>TRBV12-3/TRBV12-4|NA|TRBJ2-1|TRBD2
TGTGCCAGCACAATAGCGGGGAACTCCTACAATGAGCAGTTCTTC
CASTIAGNSYNEQFF
>TRBV12-3/TRBV12-4|few|TRBJ2-3|TRBD2
TGTGCCAGCAGTACGACTAGCGGGAGATTGGATACGCAGTATTTT
CASSTTSGRLDTQYF
>TRBV19|few|TRBJ1-2|TRBD1
TGTGCCAGTAGTACCGGACAGGGGGTGGGCTATGGCTACACCTTC
CASSTGQGVGYGYTF